This T cell receptor (beta chain) originates from a study of sequential checkpoint blockade in melanoma. Indicated treatment: randomized to nivolumab then ipilimumab (arm A) or the reverse (arm B). As concerns this clone: This sample includes further DNA sequences coding for the same CDR3.

Sequenced by immunoSEQ multiplex PCR; TCRdb stores in-frame clones only, minus some. The table lists under 25,000 clones, more than 70% of them singletons. The V end was cut by 4 bases, the J end by 0 bases, with 11 bases between. The CDR3 consists of 15 residues. Germline V gene sequence: CDR1 SGDLS, CDR2 YYNGEE. The V call is TRBV9, the J call TRBJ2-1, with a tentative D call TRBD1 (5 bases). The TCR comes from a human donor with melanoma. Here the sequenced sample was CD8+ T cells sorted from blood (inferred from file names), taken from a patient given nivolumab and ipilimumab in sequence. This chain's CDR3 is CASSPQGNSYNEQFF. In DNA, the CDR3 is TGTGCCAGCAGCCCTCAGGGTAACTCCTACAATGAGCAGTTCTTC.